This T cell receptor (beta chain) is drawn from a study of blood T cell repertoires in COVID-19. Source study methods: The authors estimated nucleated cell counts from reference gene primer amplification. Generated by immunoSEQ multiplex PCR, the TCRdb table keeps only in-frame clones and is missing some. The V and J calls and the clone size are those of that table, but D and trimming were determined from the DNA. Of approximately 200,000 clones listed, roughly 87% are singletons. The CDR3 sequence is 18 residues long. The V and J ends lost 1 base and 4 bases, in that order; junction bases with no gene match: 13. In germline, CDR1 is LNHDA, CDR2 SQIVND (reference sequence). Participants came from about 23 US areas, aged roughly 18 to 100 years. Recovered Cohort 3 donors showed two negative PCRs, clearance, or symptom resolution.

V usage is TRBV19 and J usage is TRBJ1-2, with 9 bases lining up with TRBD1. The sequence was obtained from a woman in her 30s who had recovered from COVID-19. The sample consisted of PBMCs or T cells enriched from blood (not recorded which). CDR3 protein: CASSIGGQGPGRVYGYTF. The CDR3 nucleotides read TGTGCCAGTAGTATAGGGGGACAGGGTCCCGGACGGGTCTATGGCTACACCTTC.